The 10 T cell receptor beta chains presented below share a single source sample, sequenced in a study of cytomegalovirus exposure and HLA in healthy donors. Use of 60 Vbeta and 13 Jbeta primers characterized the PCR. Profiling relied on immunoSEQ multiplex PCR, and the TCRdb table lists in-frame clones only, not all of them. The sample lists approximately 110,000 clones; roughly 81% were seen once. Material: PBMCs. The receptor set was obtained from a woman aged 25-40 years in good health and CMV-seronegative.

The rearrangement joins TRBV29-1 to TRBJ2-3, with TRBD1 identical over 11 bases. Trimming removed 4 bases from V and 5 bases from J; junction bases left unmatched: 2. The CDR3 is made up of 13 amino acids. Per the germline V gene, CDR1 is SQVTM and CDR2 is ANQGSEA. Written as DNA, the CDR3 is TGCAGCGTTGTTGGGACAGGGGGAGATACGCAGTATTTT. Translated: CSVVGTGGDTQYF.

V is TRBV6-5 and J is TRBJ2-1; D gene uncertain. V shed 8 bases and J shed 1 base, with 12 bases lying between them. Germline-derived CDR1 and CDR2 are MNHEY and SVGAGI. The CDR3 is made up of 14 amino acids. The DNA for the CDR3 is TGTGCCAGCTCCAGCGAACCGTCCTACAATGAGCAGTTCTTC. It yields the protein CASSSEPSYNEQFF.

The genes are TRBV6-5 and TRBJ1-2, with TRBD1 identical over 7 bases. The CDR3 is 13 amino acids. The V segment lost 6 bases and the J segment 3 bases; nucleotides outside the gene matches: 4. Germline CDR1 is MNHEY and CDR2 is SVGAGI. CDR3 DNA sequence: TGTGCCAGCAGCGACAGGGCTTACTATGGCTACACCTTC. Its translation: CASSDRAYYGYTF.

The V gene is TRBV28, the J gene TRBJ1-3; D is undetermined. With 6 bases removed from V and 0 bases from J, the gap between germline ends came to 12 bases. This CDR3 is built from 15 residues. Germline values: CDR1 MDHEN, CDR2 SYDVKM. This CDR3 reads CASRSRGSSGNTIYF. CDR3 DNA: TGTGCCAGCAGGTCCCGAGGGAGCTCTGGAAACACCATATATTTT.

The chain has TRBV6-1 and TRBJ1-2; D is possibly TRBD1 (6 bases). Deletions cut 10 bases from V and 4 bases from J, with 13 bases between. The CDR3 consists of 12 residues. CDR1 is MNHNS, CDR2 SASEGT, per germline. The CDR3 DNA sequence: TGTGCCACCACTACAGGGACCTATGGCTACACCTTC. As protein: CATTTGTYGYTF.

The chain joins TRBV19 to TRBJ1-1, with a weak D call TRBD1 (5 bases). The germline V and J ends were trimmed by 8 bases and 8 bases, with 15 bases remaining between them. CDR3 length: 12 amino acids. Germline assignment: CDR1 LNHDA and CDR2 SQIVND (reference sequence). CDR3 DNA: TGTGCCAGTGTGTCTTCAGGGCGCGAAGCTTTCTTT. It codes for CASVSSGREAFF.

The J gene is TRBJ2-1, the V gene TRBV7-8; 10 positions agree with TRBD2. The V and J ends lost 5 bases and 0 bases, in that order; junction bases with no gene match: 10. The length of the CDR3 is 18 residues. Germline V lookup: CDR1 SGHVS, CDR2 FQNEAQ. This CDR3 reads CASSPKTSGVISYNEQFF. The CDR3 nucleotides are TGTGCCAGCAGCCCAAAAACTAGCGGGGTGATCTCCTACAATGAGCAGTTCTTC.

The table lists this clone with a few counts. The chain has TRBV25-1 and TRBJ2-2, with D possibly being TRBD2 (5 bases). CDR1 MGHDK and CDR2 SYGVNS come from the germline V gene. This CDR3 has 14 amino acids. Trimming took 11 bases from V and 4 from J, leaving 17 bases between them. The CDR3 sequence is CASDRGPGTGELFF. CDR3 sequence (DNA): TGTGCCTCCGACCGGGGTCCTGGCACCGGGGAGCTGTTTTTT.

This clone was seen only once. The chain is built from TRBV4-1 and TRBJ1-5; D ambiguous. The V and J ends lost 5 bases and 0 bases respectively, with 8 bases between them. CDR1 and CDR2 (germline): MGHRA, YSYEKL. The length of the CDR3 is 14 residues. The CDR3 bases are TGCGCCAGCAGCAGCCCGCCTAGCAATCAGCCCCAGCATTTT. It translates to CASSSPPSNQPQHF.

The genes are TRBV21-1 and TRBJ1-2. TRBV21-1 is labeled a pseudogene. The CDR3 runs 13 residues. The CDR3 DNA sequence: TGTGCCAGCAGCATGTGGGACTTCTATGGCTACACCTTC. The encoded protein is CASSMWDFYGYTF.